Included here is one T cell receptor (beta chain) sequence, with context. Antigen: not known. The record originates from a study of blood T cells in healthy people across ages. Overall study findings and caveats: Higher diversity, along with more naive CD4+ cells, distinguished long-lived donors from aged donors. Older age went with lower TCR beta diversity per million T cells, in a roughly linear way.

Primers used in a second PCR of roughly 6 to 11 cycles were a sample-barcoded 5' primer and a J-beta primer mix. TCRdb reprocessed the 5' RACE reads with MiXCR, giving one entry per CDR3 protein. This sample carries over 950,000 distinct CDR3 sequences, more than 30% of them seen once, and the ten largest clones take approximately 14%. The sequence came from a man between 18 and 35 years old in good health. The specimen was blood.

This chain's CDR3 is CASSPRGSEQETQYF. CDR3 bases: TGCGCCAGCAGCCCCCGAGGGTCCGAACAAGAGACCCAGTACTTC. The chain links TRBV4-3 to TRBJ2-5; possibly TRBD2 for D (5 bases). Trimming took off 4 bases at V and 2 bases at J, with 14 bases between the two ends. Germline V gene lookup returns CDR1 LGHNA and CDR2 YSLEER. The CDR3 covers 15 residues.